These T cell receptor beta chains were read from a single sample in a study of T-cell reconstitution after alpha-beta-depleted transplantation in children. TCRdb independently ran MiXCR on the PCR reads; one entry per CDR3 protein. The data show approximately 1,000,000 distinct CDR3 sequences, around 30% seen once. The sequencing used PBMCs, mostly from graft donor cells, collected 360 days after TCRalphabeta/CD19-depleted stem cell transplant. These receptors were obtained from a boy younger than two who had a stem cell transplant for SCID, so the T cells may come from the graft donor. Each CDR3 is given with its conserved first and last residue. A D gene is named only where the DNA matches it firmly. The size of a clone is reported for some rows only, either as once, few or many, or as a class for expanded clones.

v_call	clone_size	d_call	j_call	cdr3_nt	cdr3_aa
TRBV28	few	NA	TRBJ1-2	TGTGCCAGCAGTTTCGTTGACGGTCACTATGGCTACACCTTC	CASSFVDGHYGYTF
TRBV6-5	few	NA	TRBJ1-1	TGTGCCAGCAGTTACTTCGGACTGAACACTGAAGCTTTCTTT	CASSYFGLNTEAFF
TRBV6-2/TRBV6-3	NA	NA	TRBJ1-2	TGTGCCAGCAGTTACGGCCGCGGACCTTATGGCTACACCTTC	CASSYGRGPYGYTF
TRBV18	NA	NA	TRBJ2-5	TGTGCCAGCTCACCAGGCAGGATGGGAGAGACCCAGTACTTC	CASSPGRMGETQYF
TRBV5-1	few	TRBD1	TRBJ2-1	TGCGCCAGCAGCTCCTGGACAGGGGGCTACAATGAGCAGTTCTTC	CASSSWTGGYNEQFF
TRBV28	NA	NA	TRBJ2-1	TGTGCCAGCAGTTGGCGACATGGGGTAAAAAAGTTCTTC	CASSWRHGVKKFF
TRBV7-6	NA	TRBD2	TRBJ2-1	TGTGCCAGCAGCCCCGCCGGGACTAGCGGGGGGTGGAATGAGCAGTTCTTC	CASSPAGTSGGWNEQFF
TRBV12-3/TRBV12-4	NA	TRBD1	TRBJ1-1	TGTGCCAGCAGTTTAGGGACCCGACAGGGGGCCCAGATTGAAGCTTTCTTT	CASSLGTRQGAQIEAFF
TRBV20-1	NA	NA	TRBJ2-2	TGCAGTGCTAGGCCGGCGGGACTGAACACCGGGGAGCTGTTTTTT	CSARPAGLNTGELFF
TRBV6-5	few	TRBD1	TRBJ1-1	TGTGCCAGCAGTTACCACGCTTCAGGGGGTACGGCTGAAGCTTTCTTT	CASSYHASGGTAEAFF
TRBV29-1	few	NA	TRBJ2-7	TGCAGCGTTGAATGGGTAGAGTTCTACGAGCAGTACTTC	CSVEWVEFYEQYF
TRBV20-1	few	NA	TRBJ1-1	TGCAGTGCTAGGACGGGACTTGAAGCTTTCTTT	CSARTGLEAFF
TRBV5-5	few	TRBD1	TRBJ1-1	TGTGCCAGCAGCCACCGGACAGGGTCGCTGGGATGGACTGAAGCTTTCTTT	CASSHRTGSLGWTEAFF
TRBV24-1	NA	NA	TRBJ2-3	TGTGCCACCGGGGTCGCGGACACAGATACGCAGTATTTT	CATGVADTDTQYF
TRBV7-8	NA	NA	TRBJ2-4	TGTGCCAGCAGCTCCGTTCAGGGAAAGGCCAAAAACATTCAGTACTTC	CASSSVQGKAKNIQYF
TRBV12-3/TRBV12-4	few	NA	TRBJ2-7	TGTGCCAGCAGTCCTGGGAGTGTCTCCTACGAGCAGTACTTC	CASSPGSVSYEQYF
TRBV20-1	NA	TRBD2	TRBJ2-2	TGCAGTGCTAGAAGGGAGGTTATGAGCGGGGCGTTTAACACCGGGGAGCTGTTTTTT	CSARREVMSGAFNTGELFF
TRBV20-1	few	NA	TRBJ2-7	TGCAGTGCTAGCACGGTAGCCAGGGGCAACGAGCAGTACTTC	CSASTVARGNEQYF
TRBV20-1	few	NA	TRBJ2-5	TGCAGTGCCCCCTTGGGGCCAGAGACCCAGTACTTC	CSAPLGPETQYF
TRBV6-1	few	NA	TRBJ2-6	TGTGCCAGCAGTCGGTCACTTCTCTCTGGGGCCAACGTCCTGACTTTC	CASSRSLLSGANVLTF
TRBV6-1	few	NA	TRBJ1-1	TGTGCCAGCAGTGAAGGGGGGGGCTTGAACACTGAAGCTTTCTTT	CASSEGGGLNTEAFF
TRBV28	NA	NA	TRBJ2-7	TGTGCCAGCTGGGACGCGGGGAGCTACGAGCAGTACTTC	CASWDAGSYEQYF
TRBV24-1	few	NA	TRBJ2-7	TGTGCGACTCCACAGCTATACGAGCAGTACTTC	CATPQLYEQYF
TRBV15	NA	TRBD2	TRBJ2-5	TGTGCCACCAGCGAGGTTCGGACTAGCGGGGGACAAGAGACCCAGTACTTC	CATSEVRTSGGQETQYF
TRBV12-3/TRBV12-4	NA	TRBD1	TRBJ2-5	TGTGCCAGCCGACAGGGATCGGAGACCCAGTACTTC	CASRQGSETQYF
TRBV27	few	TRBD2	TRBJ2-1	TGTGCCAGCAGTCCGTCTAGCGGGCGGGGCAATGAGCAGTTCTTC	CASSPSSGRGNEQFF
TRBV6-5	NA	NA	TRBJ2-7	TGTGCCAGCAGTTCCAGCCCCGGGGGGCTCAGCTCCTACGAGCAGTACTTC	CASSSSPGGLSSYEQYF
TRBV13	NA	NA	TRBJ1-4	TGTGCCAGCAGCACCTCCGAGGGGAGTAATGAAAAACTGTTTTTT	CASSTSEGSNEKLFF
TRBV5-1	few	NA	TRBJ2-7	TGCGCCAGCAGCCTCGGACAGTATTCCTCCTACGAGCAGTACTTC	CASSLGQYSSYEQYF
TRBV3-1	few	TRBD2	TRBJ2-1	TGTGCCAGCAGCCACGGGACTAGCGGGGAGGCCAGCGAGCAGTTCTTC	CASSHGTSGEASEQFF
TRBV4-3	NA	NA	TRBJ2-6	TGCGCCAGCAGCCCAGGGATGAGGGGGGTCTCTGGGGCCAACGTCCTGACTTTC	CASSPGMRGVSGANVLTF
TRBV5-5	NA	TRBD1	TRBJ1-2	TGTGCCAGCAGCTTGGGACAGGGAGTTGGCTACACCTTC	CASSLGQGVGYTF
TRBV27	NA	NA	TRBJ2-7	TGTGCCAGCAGTTTTTCGTTCGGGGGCTACGAGCAGTACTTC	CASSFSFGGYEQYF
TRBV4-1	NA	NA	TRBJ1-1	TGCGCCAGCAGCCAAGTTCCCTCGGTGTTTGGGAACACTGAAGCTTTCTTT	CASSQVPSVFGNTEAFF
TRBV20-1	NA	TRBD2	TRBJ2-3	TGCAGTGCTAGAGATTGGACTAGCCGCCCAGATACGCAGTATTTT	CSARDWTSRPDTQYF
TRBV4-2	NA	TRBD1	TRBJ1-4	TGTGCCAGCAGCCAGCCCTATCGACAGGGTGCAACTAATGAAAAACTGTTTTTT	CASSQPYRQGATNEKLFF
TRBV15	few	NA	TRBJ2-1	TGTGCCACCAGCAGAGATCGGGCGGGCTACAATGAGCAGTTCTTC	CATSRDRAGYNEQFF
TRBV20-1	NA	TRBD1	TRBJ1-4	TGCAGTGCCGCCGGGACAGGTCTGTTTTTT	CSAAGTGLFF
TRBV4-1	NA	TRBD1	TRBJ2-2	TGCGCCAGCAGCCAAGGGGACAGGAACACCGGGGAGCTGTTTTTT	CASSQGDRNTGELFF
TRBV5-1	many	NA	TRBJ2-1	TGCGCCAGCAGCTTGGGGAGGGGTCCGAGCTCCTACAATGAGCAGTTCTTC	CASSLGRGPSSYNEQFF